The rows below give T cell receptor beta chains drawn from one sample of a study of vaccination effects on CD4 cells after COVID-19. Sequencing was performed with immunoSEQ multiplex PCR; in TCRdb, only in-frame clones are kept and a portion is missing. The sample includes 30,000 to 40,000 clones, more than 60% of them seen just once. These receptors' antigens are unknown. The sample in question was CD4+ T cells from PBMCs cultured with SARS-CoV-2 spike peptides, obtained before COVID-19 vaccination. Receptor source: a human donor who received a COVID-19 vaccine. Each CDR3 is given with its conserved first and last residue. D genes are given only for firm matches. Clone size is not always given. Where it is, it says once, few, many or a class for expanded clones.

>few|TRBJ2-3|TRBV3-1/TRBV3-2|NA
CASSQGSVPTDTQYF
TGTGCCAGCAGCCAAGGAAGCGTCCCCACAGATACGCAGTATTTT
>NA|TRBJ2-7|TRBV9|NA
CASSPGPFRVSYEQYF
TGTGCCAGCAGCCCCGGACCCTTTAGGGTTTCCTACGAGCAGTACTTC
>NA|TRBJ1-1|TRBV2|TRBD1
CAKMTGMPEAFF
TGTGCCAAAATGACAGGGATGCCTGAAGCTTTCTTT
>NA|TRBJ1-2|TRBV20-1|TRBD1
CSASSGEGAHYGYTF
TGCAGTGCTAGTTCTGGGGAGGGGGCTCACTATGGCTACACCTTC
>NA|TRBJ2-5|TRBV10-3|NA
CAISGGYQETQYF
TGTGCCATCAGCGGGGGTTACCAAGAGACCCAGTACTTC
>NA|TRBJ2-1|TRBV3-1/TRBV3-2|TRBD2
CASSQGSGGPFF
TGTGCCAGCAGCCAAGGGTCGGGAGGGCCGTTCTTC
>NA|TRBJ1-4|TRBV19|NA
CASSRGRENAFNEKLFF
TGTGCCAGTAGTAGGGGCAGGGAGAACGCTTTTAATGAAAAACTGTTTTTT
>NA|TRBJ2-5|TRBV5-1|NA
CASSLGWGKETQYF
TGCGCCAGCAGCTTGGGGTGGGGGAAAGAGACCCAGTACTTC
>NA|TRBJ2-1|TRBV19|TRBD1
CASSIGTGGYNEQFF
TGTGCCAGTAGTATAGGGACAGGGGGCTACAATGAGCAGTTCTTC
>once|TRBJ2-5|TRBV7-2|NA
CASSSLRGVGETQYF
TGTGCCAGCAGCAGTCTTAGGGGGGTTGGAGAGACCCAGTACTTC
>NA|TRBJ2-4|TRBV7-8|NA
CASSLFFGSGPLAKNIQYF
TGTGCCAGCAGCTTGTTCTTCGGTAGCGGACCATTAGCCAAAAACATTCAGTACTTC
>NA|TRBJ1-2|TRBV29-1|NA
CSVEASGLQRGPNYGYTF
TGCAGCGTTGAAGCTTCCGGGCTTCAAAGAGGCCCCAACTATGGCTACACCTTC
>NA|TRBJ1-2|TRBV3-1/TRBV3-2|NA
CASSLGAFYGYTF
TGTGCCAGCAGCTTGGGGGCTTTCTATGGCTACACCTTC
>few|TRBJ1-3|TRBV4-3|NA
CASSQENTLSGNTIYF
TGCGCCAGCAGCCAAGAAAACACTTTATCTGGAAACACCATATATTTT
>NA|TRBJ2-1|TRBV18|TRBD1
CASSPGQGQFF
TGTGCCAGCTCACCGGGACAGGGACAGTTCTTC
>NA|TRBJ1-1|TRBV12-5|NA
CASGLVPGFMNTEAFF
TGTGCTAGTGGTTTGGTACCGGGGTTTATGAACACTGAAGCTTTCTTT
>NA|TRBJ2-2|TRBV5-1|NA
CASSSQGNTGELFF
TGCGCCAGCAGCTCACAGGGAAACACCGGGGAGCTGTTTTTT
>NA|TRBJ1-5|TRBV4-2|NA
CASSQGPERLNQPQHF
TGTGCCAGCAGCCAAGGTCCTGAACGGCTCAATCAGCCCCAGCATTTT
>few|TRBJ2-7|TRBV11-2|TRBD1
CASSTGGGYEQYF
TGTGCCAGCAGCACAGGGGGCGGCTACGAGCAGTACTTC
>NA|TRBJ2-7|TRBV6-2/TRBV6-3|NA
CASSTTGTREQYF
TGTGCCAGCAGTACTACAGGGACTCGGGAGCAGTACTTC
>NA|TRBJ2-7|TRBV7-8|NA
CASSLDPLGVSAYEQYF
TGTGCCAGCAGCTTAGACCCCCTGGGGGTGAGCGCCTACGAGCAGTACTTC
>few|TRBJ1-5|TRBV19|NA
CASRTHGRASSNQPQHF
TGTGCCAGTAGAACCCATGGCAGGGCCTCTAGCAATCAGCCCCAGCATTTT
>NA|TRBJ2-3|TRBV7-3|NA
CASSLGGGLTDTQYF
TGTGCCAGCAGCTTGGGAGGGGGGCTGACAGATACGCAGTATTTT
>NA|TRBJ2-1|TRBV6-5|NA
CASSYRFEQFF
TGTGCCAGCAGTTACCGGTTTGAGCAGTTCTTC
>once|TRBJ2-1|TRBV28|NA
CASSPGRSYNEQFF
TGTGCCAGCAGCCCGGGCCGCTCCTACAATGAGCAGTTCTTC
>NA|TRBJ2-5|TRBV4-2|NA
CASSQDFSRQETQYF
TGTGCCAGCAGCCAAGATTTCTCAAGACAAGAGACCCAGTACTTC
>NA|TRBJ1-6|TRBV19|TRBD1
CATKTGGNNSPLHF
TGTGCCACTAAAACAGGGGGCAATAATTCACCCCTCCACTTT
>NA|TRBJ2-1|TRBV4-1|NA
CASSQTLMGQGYFEQFF
TGCGCCAGCAGCCAAACTTTGATGGGGCAGGGATACTTCGAGCAGTTCTTC
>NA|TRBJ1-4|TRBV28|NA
CASSFAGAREQKLFF
TGTGCCAGCAGTTTTGCGGGGGCTAGGGAGCAAAAACTGTTTTTT
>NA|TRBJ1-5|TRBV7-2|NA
CASSLVRGDQPQHF
TGTGCCAGCAGCTTAGTAAGGGGGGATCAGCCCCAGCATTTT
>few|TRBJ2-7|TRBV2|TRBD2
CASRPGTSGIYEQYF
TGTGCCAGCAGGCCGGGGACTAGCGGGATCTACGAGCAGTACTTC
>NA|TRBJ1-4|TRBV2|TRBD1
CASSRTGVNEKLFF
TGTGCCAGCTCTCGGACAGGGGTAAATGAAAAACTGTTTTTT
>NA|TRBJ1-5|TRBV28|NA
CASSLGEGTDQPQHF
TGTGCCAGCAGTCTAGGGGAAGGAACGGATCAGCCCCAGCATTTT
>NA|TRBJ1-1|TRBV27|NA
CASSPNRLPNTEAFF
TGTGCCAGCAGTCCCAACAGGTTACCGAACACTGAAGCTTTCTTT
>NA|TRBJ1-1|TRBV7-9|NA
CASSPFTGAGNTEAFF
TGTGCCAGCAGCCCGTTCACCGGGGCAGGGAACACTGAAGCTTTCTTT
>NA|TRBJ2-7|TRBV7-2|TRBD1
CASSPRQGTHEQYF
TGTGCCAGCAGCCCTAGACAGGGAACCCACGAGCAGTACTTC
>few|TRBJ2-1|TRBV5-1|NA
CASSLTVNEQFF
TGCGCCAGCAGCCTGACAGTCAATGAGCAGTTCTTC
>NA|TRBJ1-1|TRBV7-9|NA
CASRWGALTEAFF
TGTGCCAGCAGGTGGGGGGCCCTGACTGAAGCTTTCTTT
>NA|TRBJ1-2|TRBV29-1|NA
CSVGGGGYTF
TGCAGCGTTGGAGGAGGAGGCTACACCTTC
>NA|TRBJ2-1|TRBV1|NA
CTSRSKQPGPRTSNEQFF
TGCACCAGCCGAAGTAAACAGCCCGGGCCAAGGACCAGCAATGAGCAGTTCTTC
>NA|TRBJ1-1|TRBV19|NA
CASISLSRGTNTEAFF
TGTGCCAGTATAAGCTTGTCAAGGGGCACGAACACTGAAGCTTTCTTT
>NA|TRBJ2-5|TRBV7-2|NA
CASSRGSMETQYF
TGTGCCAGCAGCCGGGGGAGTATGGAGACCCAGTACTTC
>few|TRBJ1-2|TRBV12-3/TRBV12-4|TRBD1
CASSFRQGGGYTF
TGTGCCAGCAGTTTCCGACAGGGTGGTGGCTACACCTTC
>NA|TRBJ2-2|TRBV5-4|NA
CASSLGYGRTGELFF
TGTGCCAGCAGCTTGGGTTACGGGCGCACCGGGGAGCTGTTTTTT
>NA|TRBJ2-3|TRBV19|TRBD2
CASSIAGTSGIQYF
TGTGCCAGTAGTATTGCGGGGACTAGCGGGATACAGTATTTT
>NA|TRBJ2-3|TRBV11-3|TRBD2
CASSLLAGTTDTQYF
TGTGCCAGCAGCTTACTAGCGGGGACCACAGATACGCAGTATTTT
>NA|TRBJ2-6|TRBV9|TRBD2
CASSVASGGSGANVLTF
TGTGCCAGCAGCGTAGCTTCGGGGGGCTCTGGGGCCAACGTCCTGACTTTC
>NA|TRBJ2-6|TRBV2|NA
CASSSGANVLTF
TGTGCCAGCAGTTCTGGGGCCAACGTCCTGACTTTC
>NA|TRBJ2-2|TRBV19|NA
CATCGTHNTGELFF
TGTGCCACTTGCGGGACTCATAACACCGGGGAGCTGTTTTTT
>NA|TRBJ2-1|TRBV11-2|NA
CASILVTSASYNEQFF
TGTGCCAGCATTCTCGTGACTAGTGCTTCCTACAATGAGCAGTTCTTC
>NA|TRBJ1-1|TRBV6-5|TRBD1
CASRTHLRDREAFF
TGTGCCAGCAGAACCCATCTCCGGGACAGGGAAGCTTTCTTT
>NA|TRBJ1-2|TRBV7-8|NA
CASSLDGSRTNYGYTF
TGTGCCAGCAGCTTAGACGGCTCCAGGACTAACTATGGCTACACCTTC
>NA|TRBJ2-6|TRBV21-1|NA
CASSRGTDGKTGANVLTF
TGTGCCAGCAGCCGCGGGACGGACGGAAAGACTGGGGCCAACGTCCTGACTTTC
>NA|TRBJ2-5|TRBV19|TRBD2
CASSILRGGETQYF
TGTGCCAGTAGTATACTCCGGGGAGGGGAGACCCAGTACTTC
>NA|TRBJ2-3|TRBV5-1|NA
CASSKGEGGTDTQYF
TGCGCCAGCAGCAAAGGAGAGGGAGGCACAGATACGCAGTATTTT
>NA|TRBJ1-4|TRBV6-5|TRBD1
CASTLQGAGEKLFF
TGTGCCAGCACCCTACAGGGGGCAGGTGAAAAACTGTTTTTT
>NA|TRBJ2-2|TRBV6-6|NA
CASSYSDSLNTGELFF
TGTGCCAGCAGTTACTCGGATAGCTTGAACACCGGGGAGCTGTTTTTT
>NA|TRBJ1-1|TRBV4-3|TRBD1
CASSPEGQRNTEAFF
TGCGCCAGCAGCCCGGAGGGACAGCGGAACACTGAAGCTTTCTTT
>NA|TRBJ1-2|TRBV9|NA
CASSPRTRAIPNYGYTF
TGTGCCAGCAGCCCGCGAACACGGGCGATTCCTAACTATGGCTACACCTTC